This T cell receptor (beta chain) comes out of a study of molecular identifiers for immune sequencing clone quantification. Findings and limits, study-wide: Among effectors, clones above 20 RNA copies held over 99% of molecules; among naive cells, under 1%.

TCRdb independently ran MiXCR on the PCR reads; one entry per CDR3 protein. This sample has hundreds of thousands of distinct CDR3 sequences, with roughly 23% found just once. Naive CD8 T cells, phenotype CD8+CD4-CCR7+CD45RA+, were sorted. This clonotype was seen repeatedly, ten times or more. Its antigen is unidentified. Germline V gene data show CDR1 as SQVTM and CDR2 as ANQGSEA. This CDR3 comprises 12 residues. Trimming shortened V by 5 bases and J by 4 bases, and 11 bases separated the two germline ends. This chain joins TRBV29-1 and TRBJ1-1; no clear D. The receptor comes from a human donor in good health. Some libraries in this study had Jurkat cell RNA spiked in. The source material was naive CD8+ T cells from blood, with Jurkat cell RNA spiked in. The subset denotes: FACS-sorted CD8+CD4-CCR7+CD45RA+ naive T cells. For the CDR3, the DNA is TGCAGCGTTCTAGGGTTTAGCACTGAAGCTTTCTTT. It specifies CSVLGFSTEAFF.